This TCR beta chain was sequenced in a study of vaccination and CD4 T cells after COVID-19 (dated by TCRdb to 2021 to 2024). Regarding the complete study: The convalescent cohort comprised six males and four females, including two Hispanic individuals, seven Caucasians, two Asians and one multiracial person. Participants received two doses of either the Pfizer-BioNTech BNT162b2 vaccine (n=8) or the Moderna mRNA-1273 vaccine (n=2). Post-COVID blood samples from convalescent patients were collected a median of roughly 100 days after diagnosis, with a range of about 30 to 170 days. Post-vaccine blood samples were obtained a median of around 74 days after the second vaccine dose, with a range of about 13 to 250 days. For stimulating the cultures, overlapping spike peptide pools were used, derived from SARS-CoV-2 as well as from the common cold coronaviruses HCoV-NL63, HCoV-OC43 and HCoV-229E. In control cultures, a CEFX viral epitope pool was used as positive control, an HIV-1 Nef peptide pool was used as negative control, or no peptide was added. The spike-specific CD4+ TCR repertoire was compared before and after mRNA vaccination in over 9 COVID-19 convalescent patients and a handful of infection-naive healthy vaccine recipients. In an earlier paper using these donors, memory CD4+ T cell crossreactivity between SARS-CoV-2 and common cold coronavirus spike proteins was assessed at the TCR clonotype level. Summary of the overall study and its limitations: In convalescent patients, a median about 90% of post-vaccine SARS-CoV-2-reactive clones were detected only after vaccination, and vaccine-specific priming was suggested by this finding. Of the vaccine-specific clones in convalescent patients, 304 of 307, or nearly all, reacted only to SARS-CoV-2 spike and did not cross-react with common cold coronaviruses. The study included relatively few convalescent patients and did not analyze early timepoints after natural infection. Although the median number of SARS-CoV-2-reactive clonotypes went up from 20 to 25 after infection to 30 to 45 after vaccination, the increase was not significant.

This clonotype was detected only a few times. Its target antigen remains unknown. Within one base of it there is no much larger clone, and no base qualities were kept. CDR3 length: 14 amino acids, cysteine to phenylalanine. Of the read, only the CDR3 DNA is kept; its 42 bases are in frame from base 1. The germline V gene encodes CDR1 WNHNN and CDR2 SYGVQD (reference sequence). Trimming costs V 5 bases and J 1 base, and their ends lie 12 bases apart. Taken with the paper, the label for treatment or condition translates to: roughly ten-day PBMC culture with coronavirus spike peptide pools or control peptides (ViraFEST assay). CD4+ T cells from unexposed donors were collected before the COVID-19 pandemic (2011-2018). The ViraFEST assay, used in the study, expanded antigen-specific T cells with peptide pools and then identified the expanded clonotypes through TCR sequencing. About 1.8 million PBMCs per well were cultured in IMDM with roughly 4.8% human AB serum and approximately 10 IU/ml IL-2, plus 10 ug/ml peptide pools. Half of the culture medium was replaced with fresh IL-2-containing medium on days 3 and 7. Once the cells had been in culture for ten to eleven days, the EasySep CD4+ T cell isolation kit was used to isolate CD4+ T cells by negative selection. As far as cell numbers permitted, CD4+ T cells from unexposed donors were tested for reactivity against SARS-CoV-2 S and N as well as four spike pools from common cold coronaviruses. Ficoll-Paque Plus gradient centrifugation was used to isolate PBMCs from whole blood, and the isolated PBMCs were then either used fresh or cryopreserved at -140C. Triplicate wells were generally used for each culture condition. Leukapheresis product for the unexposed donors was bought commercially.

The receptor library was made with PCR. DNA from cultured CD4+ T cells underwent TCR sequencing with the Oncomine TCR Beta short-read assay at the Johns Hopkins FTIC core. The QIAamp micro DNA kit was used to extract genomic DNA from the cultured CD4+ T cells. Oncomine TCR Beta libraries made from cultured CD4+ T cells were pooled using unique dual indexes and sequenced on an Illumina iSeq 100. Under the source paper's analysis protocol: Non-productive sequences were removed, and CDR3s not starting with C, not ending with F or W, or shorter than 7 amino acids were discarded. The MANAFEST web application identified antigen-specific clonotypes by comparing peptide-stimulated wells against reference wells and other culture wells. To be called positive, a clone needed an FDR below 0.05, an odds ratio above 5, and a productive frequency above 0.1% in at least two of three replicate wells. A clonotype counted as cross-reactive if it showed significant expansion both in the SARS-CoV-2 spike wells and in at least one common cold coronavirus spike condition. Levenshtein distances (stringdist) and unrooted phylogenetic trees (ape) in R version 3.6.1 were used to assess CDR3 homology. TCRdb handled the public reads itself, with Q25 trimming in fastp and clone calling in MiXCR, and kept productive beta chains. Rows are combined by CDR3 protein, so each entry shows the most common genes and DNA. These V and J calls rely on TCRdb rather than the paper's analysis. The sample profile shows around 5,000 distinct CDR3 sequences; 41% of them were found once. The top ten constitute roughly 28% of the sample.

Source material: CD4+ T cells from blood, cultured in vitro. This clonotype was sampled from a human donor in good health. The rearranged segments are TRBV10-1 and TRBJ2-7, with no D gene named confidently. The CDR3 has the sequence CASSSGTISYEQYF. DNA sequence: TGCGCCAGCAGTTCTGGCACTATTTCCTACGAGCAGTACTTC.